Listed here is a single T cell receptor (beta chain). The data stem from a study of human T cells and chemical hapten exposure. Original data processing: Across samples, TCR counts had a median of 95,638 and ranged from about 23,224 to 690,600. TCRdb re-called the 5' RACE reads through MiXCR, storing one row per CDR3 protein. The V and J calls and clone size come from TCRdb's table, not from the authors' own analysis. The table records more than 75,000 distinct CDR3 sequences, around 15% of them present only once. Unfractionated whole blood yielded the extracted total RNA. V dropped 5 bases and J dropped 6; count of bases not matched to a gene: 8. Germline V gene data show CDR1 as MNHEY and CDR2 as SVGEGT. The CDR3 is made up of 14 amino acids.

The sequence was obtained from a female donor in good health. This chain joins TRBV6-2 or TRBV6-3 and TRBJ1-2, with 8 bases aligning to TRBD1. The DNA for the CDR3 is TGTGCCAGCAGTAGAGGACAGGGACAGGATGGCTACACCTTC. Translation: CASSRGQGQDGYTF.